This T cell receptor (beta chain) was sequenced in a study of blood T cell repertoires in COVID-19. Study-level information: Italy, Spain and the United States were the sources of the convalescent and acute COVID-19 samples. T cells, B-cell-depleted T cells, or PBMCs provided the cDNA or gDNA that served as material.

Per the original methods: Amplification from reference gene primers served as the basis for estimated nucleated cell counts. Assay used: immunoSEQ multiplex PCR; TCRdb lists only in-frame clones, some missing. The DNA was the basis for D and trimming; V, J and clone size are from that table. The sample holds 90,000 to 120,000 clones, roughly nine tenths seen once. Per germline, CDR1 LNHDA and CDR2 SQIVND (reference sequence). J gave up 2 bases and V 5 bases, and 2 bases lay outside the gene matches. The CDR3 has 15 residues. This chain joins TRBV19 and TRBJ1-5; TRBD1 aligns across 11 bases. The sequenced sample was peripheral blood. The sequence was obtained from a human donor in a cohort sampled during active COVID-19. In nucleotides, the CDR3 is TGTGCCAGTAGTGCGGGACAGGGGGGCAATCAGCCCCAGCATTTT. As protein: CASSAGQGGNQPQHF.